This TCR beta chain was recorded in a study of siplizumab effects on memory and regulatory T cells. Study-wide points: Naive T cells were seemingly more diverse than memory cells, and major contributions to the alloresponse seemed to be made by them. Proliferating Tregs from siplizumab cultures lacked functional confirmation of suppression. Only a minor fraction of alloreactive clones mapped to unstimulated subsets.

Worth noting for this clone: Its antigen is still unknown.

The CDR3 has 14 amino acids. Germline lookup yields CDR1 SQVTM and CDR2 ANQGSEA. The V end was cut by 7 bases, the J end by 0 bases, with 13 bases between. Sequenced by immunoSEQ multiplex PCR; TCRdb stores in-frame clones only, minus some. The table includes approximately 100,000 clones, roughly 94% detected once. This chain connects TRBV29-1 to TRBJ1-3, with D possibly TRBD1 on 6 matching bases. The specimen was non-Treg CD4+ T cells sorted from blood. The clonotype originates from a human donor in good health. CDR3 nucleotides: TGCAGCGCCAGGACAGTCTTCTCTGGAAACACCATATATTTT. Its translation is CSARTVFSGNTIYF. Supplemented by reference TRBV29-1 and TRBJ1-3, the full variable domain reads SAVISQKPSRDICQRGTSLTIQCQVDSQVTMMFWYRQQPGQSLTLIATANQGSEATYESGFVIDKFPISRPNLTFSTLTVSNMSPEDSSIYLCSARTVFSGNTIYFGEGSWLTVV.